This TCR beta chain was recovered during a study of shared T cell receptors in the human thymus. The CDR3 runs 13 residues. V was trimmed by 3 bases and J by 4 bases, leaving 11 bases between them. Germline V gene sequence: CDR1 SGHDT, CDR2 YYEEEE. Clones were read by immunoSEQ multiplex PCR, and TCRdb kept only the in-frame ones, dropping some. The profile covers roughly 660,000 clones, with 85% to 90% appearing a single time and roughly 0.0097% taken by the ten largest. The same data also went into a second study, on human thymus T cells. That study reports: Serving as donors were healthy Finnish infants, each of whom was having open corrective surgery for congenital heart defects. Corrective cardiac surgery supplied the resected thymus tissue. V and J gene usage appeared biased in thymic and blood repertoires. Related research has reported that thymic repertoires overlap highly among unrelated individuals.

The rearrangement uses TRBV5-6 and TRBJ2-7; weak D call: TRBD2 (5 bases). Material for sequencing was thymocytes. The sequence came from a boy in the first two years of life with a congenital heart defect. In nucleotides, the CDR3 is TGTGCCAGCAGCTCTCGGACTCCTTACGAGCAGTACTTC. Translation: CASSSRTPYEQYF.